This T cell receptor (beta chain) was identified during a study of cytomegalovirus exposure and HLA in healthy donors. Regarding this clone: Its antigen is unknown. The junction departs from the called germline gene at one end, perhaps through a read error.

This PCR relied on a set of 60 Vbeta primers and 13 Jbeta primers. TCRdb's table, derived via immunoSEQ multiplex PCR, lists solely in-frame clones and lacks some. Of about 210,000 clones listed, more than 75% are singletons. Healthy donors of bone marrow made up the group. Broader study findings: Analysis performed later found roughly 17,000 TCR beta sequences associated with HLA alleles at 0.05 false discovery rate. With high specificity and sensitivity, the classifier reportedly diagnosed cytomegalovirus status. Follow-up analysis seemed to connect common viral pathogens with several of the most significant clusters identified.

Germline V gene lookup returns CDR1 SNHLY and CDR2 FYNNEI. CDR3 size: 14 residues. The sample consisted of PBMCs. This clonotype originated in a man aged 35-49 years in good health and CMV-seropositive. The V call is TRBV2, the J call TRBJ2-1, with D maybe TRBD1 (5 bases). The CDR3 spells CASSGPPAMIPGIF. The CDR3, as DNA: TGTGCCAGCAGCGGCCCGCCTGCAATGATCCCAGGGATCTTC. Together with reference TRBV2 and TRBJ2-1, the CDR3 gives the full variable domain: EPEVTQTPSHQVTQMGQEVILRCVPISNHLYFYWYRQILGQKVEFLVSFYNNEISEKSEIFDDQFSVERPDGSNFTLKIRSTKLEDSAMYFCASSGPPAMIPGIFGPGTRLTVL.